This TCR beta chain was recorded in a study of blood T cell repertoires in COVID-19. Study-level background: Acute-phase and convalescent COVID-19 samples originated in the United States, Italy and Spain.

This CDR3 region has 13 residues. With V trimmed by 0 bases and J by 6 bases, 2 bases remained unmatched. Looked up from germline, CDR1 is SGHNT and CDR2 is YYREEE (reference sequence). Measured with immunoSEQ multiplex PCR; TCRdb has only the in-frame clones, and not every one. The table records about 200,000 clones, under 90% of them present only once. The sample taken for sequencing was peripheral blood. This receptor was identified in a man aged 50-60 years with acute or convalescent COVID-19. The chain links TRBV5-4 to TRBJ1-2; 7 bases align to TRBD1. The CDR3 sequence is CASSLGQGDGYTF. DNA of the CDR3: TGTGCCAGCAGCTTGGGACAGGGTGATGGCTACACCTTC.